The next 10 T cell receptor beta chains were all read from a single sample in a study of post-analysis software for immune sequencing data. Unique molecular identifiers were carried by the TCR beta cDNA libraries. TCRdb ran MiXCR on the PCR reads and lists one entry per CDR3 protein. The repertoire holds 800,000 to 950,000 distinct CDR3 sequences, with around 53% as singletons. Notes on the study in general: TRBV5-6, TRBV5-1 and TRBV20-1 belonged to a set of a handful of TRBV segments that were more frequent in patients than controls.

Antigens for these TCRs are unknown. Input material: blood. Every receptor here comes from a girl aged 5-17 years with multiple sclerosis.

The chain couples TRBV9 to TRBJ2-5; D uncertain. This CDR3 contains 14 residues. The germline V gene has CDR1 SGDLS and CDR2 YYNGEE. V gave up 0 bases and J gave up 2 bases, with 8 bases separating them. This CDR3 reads CASSVEAAQETQYF. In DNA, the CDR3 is TGTGCCAGCAGCGTAGAAGCAGCTCAAGAGACCCAGTACTTC.

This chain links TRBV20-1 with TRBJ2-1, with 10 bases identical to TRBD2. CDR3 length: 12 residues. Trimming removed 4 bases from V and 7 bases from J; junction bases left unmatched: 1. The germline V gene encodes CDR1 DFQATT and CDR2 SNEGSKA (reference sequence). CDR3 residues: CSAISGRNEQFF. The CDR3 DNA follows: TGCAGTGCTATTAGCGGGAGGAATGAGCAGTTCTTC.

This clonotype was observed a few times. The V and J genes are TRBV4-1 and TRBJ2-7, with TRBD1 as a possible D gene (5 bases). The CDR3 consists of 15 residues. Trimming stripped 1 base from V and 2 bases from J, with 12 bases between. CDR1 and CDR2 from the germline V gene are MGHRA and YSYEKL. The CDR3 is CASSQGLTATYEQYF. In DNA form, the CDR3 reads TGCGCCAGCAGCCAAGGCTTGACAGCAACCTACGAGCAGTACTTC.

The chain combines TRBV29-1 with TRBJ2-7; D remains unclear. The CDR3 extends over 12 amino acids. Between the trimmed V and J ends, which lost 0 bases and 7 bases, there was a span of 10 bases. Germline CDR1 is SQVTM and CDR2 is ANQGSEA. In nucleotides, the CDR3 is TGCAGCGTTGAAGATCTCCGGCGGGAGCAGTACTTC. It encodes CSVEDLRREQYF.

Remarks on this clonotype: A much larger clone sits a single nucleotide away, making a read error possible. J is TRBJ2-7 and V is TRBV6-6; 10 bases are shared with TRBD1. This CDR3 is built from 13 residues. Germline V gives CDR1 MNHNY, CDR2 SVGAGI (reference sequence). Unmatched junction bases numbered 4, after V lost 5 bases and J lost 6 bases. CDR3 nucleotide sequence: TGTGCCAGCAGTCGACAGGGGGCCTTCGAGCAGTACTTC. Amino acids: CASSRQGAFEQYF.

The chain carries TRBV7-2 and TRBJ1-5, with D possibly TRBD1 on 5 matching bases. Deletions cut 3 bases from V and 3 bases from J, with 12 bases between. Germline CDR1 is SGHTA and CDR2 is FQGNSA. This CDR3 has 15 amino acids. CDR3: CASSFSGTVNQPQHF. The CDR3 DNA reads TGTGCCAGCAGCTTCTCCGGGACCGTCAATCAGCCCCAGCATTTT.

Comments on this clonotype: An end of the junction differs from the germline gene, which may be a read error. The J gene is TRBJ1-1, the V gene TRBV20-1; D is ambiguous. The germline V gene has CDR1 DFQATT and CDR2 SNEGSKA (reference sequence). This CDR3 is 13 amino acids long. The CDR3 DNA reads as TGCAGTGCTCCCGGCCAGATCAACACCGAAGCTTTCTTT. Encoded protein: CSAPGQINTEAFF.

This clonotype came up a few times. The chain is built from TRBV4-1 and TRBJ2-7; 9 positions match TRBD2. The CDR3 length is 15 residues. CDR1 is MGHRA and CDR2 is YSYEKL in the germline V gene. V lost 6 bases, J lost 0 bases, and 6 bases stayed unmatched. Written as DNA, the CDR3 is TGCGCCAGCAGACTGACTAGCGGCATCTCCTACGAGCAGTACTTC. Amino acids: CASRLTSGISYEQYF.

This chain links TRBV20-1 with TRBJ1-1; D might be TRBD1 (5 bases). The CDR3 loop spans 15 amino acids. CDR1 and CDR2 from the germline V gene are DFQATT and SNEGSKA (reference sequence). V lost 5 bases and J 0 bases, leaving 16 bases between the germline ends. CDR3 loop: CSAPTPGIMNTEAFF. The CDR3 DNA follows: TGCAGTGCTCCAACGCCAGGGATCATGAACACTGAAGCTTTCTTT.

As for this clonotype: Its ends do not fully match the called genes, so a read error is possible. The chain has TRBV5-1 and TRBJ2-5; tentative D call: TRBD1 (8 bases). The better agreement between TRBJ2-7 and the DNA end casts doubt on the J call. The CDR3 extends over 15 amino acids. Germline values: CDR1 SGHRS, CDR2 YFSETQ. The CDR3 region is CVSSWEGTGTYEQYF. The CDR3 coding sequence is TGCGTCAGCAGCTGGGAGGGGACAGGTACCTACGAGCAGTACTTC.